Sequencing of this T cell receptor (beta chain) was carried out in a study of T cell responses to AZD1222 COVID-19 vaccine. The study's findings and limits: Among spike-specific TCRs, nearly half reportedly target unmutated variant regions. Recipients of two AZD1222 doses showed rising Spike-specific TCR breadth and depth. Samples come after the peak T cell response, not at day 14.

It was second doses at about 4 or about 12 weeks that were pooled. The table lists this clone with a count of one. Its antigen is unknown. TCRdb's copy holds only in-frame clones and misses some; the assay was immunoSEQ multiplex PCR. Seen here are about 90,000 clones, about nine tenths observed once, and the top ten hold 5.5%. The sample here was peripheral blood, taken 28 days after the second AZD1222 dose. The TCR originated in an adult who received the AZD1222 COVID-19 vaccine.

The CDR3 sequence: CASSLGQGEYSPLHF. Written as DNA, the CDR3 is TGTGCCAGCAGCTTGGGACAGGGGGAATATTCACCCCTCCACTTT. The rearrangement links TRBV7-9 to TRBJ1-6; 11 positions match TRBD1. V was clipped by 3 bases and J by 8 bases; unmatched bases: 3. This CDR3 region has 15 residues. CDR1 and CDR2 from the germline V gene are SEHNR and FQNEAQ (reference sequence).